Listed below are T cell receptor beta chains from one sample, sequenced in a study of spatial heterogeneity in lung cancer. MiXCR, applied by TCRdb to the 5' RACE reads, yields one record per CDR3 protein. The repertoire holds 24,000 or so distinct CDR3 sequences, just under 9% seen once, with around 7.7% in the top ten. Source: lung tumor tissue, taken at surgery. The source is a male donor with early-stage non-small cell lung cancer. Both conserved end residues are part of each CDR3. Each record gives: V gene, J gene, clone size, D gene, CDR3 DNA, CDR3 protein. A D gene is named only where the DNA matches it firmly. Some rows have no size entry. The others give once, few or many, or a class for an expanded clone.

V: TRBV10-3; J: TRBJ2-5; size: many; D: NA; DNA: TGTGCCATCGGCTTTCAAGAGACCCAGTACTTC; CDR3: CAIGFQETQYF
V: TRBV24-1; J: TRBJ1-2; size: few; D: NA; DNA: TGTGCCGCCTCCGGGGGGTCCGATGGCTACACCTTC; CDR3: CAASGGSDGYTF
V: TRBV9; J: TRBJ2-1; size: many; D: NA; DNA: TGTGCCAGCAGCGGATTTCCCTTGATGGATGAGCAGTTCTTC; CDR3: CASSGFPLMDEQFF
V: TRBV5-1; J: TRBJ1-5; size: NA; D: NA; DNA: TGCGCCAGCAGCTTGGTTAGCAATCAGCCCCAGCATTTT; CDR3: CASSLVSNQPQHF
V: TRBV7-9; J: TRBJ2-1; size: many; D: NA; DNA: TGTGCCAGCAGCTCAGACACGTCCAGGAATGAGCAGTTCTTC; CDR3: CASSSDTSRNEQFF
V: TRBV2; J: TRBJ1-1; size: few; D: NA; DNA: TGTGCCAGCCACAGGGTATTGGTCACTGAAGCTTTCTTT; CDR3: CASHRVLVTEAFF
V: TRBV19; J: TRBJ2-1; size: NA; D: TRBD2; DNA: TGTGCCAGTAGCAACTCGGGACTAGCTTCTAGTGAGCAGTTCTTC; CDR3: CASSNSGLASSEQFF
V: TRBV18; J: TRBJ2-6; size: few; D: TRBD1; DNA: TGTGCCAGCTCAACGCTTCCCAGGGGGCTTGGGGCCAACGTCCTGACTTTC; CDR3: CASSTLPRGLGANVLTF
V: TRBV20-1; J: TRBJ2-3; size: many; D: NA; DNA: TGCAGTGCTAGAGCCGACGCGGGGGAAGGGGGAAGGAATACGCAGTATTTT; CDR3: CSARADAGEGGRNTQYF
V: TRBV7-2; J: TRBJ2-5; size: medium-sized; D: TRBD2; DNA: TGTGCCAGCAGCTATTTAGCGGGAGCGCAAGAGACCCAGTACTTC; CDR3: CASSYLAGAQETQYF
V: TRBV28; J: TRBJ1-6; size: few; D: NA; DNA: TGTGCCAGCAGTTTTAGGCCAGGGGCCGATAATTCACCCCTCCACTTT; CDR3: CASSFRPGADNSPLHF
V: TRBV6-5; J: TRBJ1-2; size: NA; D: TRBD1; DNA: TGTGCCAGCAGTCGACAGGGAATAGGCTATGGCTACACCTTC; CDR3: CASSRQGIGYGYTF
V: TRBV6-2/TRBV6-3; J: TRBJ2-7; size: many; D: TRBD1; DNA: TGTGCCAGCGGACCACAGGGGATCCCCACGGACGAGCAGTACTTC; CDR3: CASGPQGIPTDEQYF
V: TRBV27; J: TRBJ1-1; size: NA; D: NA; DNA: TGTGCCAGCGCACGGAGGTCACCGGGACCCGAGAGTACGGTGGCTTTCTTT; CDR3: CASARRSPGPESTVAFF
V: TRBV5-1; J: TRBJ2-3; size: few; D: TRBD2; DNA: TGCGCCAGCAGCTGGCCCATAGCGGGGGGCTCCACAGATACGCAGTATTTT; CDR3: CASSWPIAGGSTDTQYF
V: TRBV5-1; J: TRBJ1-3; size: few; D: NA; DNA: TGCGCCAGCAGCCAGGGACTGGGGGACGTCTCTGGAAACACCATATATTTT; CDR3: CASSQGLGDVSGNTIYF
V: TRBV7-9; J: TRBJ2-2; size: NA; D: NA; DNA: TGTGCCAGCAGCCATGAGAACACCGGGGAGCTGTTTTTT; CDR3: CASSHENTGELFF
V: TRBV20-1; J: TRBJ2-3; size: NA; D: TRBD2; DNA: TGCAGTGCTATCGACCTAGCGGGGCCCCCAGATACGCAGTATTTT; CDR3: CSAIDLAGPPDTQYF
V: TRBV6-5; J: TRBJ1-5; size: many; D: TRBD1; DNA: TGTGCCAGCAGTCAACTAGGACAGGGGATGAGGCAGCCCCAGCATTTT; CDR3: CASSQLGQGMRQPQHF
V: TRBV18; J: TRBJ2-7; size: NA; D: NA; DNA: TGTGCCAGCACAGGGGGGGTCTCCTACGAGCAGTACTTC; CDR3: CASTGGVSYEQYF
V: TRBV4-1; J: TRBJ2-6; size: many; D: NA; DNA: TGCGCCAGCAGCCAAGTACAGCTCTCTGGGGCCAACGTCCTGACTTTC; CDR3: CASSQVQLSGANVLTF
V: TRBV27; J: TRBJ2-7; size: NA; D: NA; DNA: TGTGCCAGCAGTCCGCCCCCCGAGCAGTACTTC; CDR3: CASSPPPEQYF
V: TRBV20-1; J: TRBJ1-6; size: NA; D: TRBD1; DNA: TGCAGTGCTACGGGACAGGAATATTCACCCCTCCACTTT; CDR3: CSATGQEYSPLHF
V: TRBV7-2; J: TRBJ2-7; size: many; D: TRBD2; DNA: TGTGCCAGCACCTCTCCCCTTGGTAGCGGGAGCTGGCACGAGCAGTACTTC; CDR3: CASTSPLGSGSWHEQYF
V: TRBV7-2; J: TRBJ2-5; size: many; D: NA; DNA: TGTGCCAGCAGCTTAGGGCAGGGAGAGACCCAGTACTTC; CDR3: CASSLGQGETQYF
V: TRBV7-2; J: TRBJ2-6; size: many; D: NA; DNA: TGTGCCAGCAGCACAGCCTCTGGGGCCAACGTCCTGACTTTC; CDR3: CASSTASGANVLTF
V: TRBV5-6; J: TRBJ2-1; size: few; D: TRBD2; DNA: TGTGCCAGCAGCTACGTACTAGCGGGAGTTAACAATGAGCAGTTCTTC; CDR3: CASSYVLAGVNNEQFF
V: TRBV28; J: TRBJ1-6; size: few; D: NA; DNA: TGTGCCAGCAGTTACCCACCGGAGGATTCACCCCTCCACTTT; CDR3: CASSYPPEDSPLHF
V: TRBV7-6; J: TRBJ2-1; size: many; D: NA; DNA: TGTGCCAGCAGCTTCAGGGTTGCTGAGCAGTTCTTC; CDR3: CASSFRVAEQFF
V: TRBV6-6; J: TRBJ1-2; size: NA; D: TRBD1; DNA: TGTGCCAGCAGCTGGGGACAGGGGGCGTTAATAGTGAGCTACACCTTC; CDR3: CASSWGQGALIVSYTF
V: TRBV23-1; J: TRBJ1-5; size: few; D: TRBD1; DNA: TGCGCCAGCAGTCAATCCAGGGGGCAGCCCCAGCATTTT; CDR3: CASSQSRGQPQHF
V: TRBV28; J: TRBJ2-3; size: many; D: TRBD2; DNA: TGTGCCAGCAATCTAGCGGGGGGCCCGGTGGGGAATACGCAGTATTTT; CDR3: CASNLAGGPVGNTQYF
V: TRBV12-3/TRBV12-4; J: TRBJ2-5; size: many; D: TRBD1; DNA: TGTGCCAGCAGTTTGGGTCAGGACAGGAAGGTCAGGGAGACCCAGTACTTC; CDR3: CASSLGQDRKVRETQYF
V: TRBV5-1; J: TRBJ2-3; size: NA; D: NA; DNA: TGCGCCAGCAGCCCACCGGGACCCACGAGCACAGATACGCAGTATTTT; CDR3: CASSPPGPTSTDTQYF
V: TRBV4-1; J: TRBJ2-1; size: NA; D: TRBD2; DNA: TGCGCCAGCAGCCAAGATTTTGGACTAGCGGGAAAGGGGCAGTTCTTC; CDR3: CASSQDFGLAGKGQFF